This T cell receptor (beta chain) was identified during a study of human T cells and chemical hapten exposure. Findings of the study overall: TCRs above 1 in 1000 frequency stayed constant with DPC sensitization.

The CDR3 is 14 residues long. Germline V gene data show CDR1 as SGHDN and CDR2 as FVKESK. V lost 1 base, J lost 4 bases, and 8 bases lay in between. This clonotype has at least ten counts. The antigen remains unidentified. Time point of the sample: healthy volunteer bleed at 2 weeks. Someone pulled total RNA out of unfractionated whole blood. Unique molecular identifiers were affixed to discrete cDNA molecules within the library. The authors' processing: Counts of TCRs in each sample centred on a median of 95,638 and extended from around 25,000 to 690,000. TCRdb used MiXCR to reprocess the RACE reads, holding one entry per CDR3 protein. The V and J calls come from TCRdb's annotation, not from the publication. In the table there are tens of thousands of distinct CDR3 sequences, about 8.7% of which are singletons.

The chain links TRBV14 to TRBJ1-3; D gene unclear. The clonotype comes from a female donor in good health. Some clones in this sample may be carry-over from other donors' samples. The sample comprised whole blood. The CDR3 DNA reads as TGTGCCAGCAGCCAAGTATATCGGGGAAACACCATATATTTT. It encodes CASSQVYRGNTIYF.